Sequencing of this T cell receptor (beta chain) was carried out in a study of blood T cell repertoires in COVID-19. How the authors handled the data: Nucleated cell number was recorded as an estimate derived from reference gene primer amplification. TCRdb's table, derived via immunoSEQ multiplex PCR, lists solely in-frame clones and lacks some. Clone size and the V and J calls come from that table; the DNA yielded D and trimming. This table holds 310,000 or so clones, nearly 90% found once. The CDR3 extends over 15 amino acids. Germline values: CDR1 SGHDT, CDR2 YYEEEE. The V segment lost 4 bases and the J segment 9 bases; nucleotides outside the gene matches: 9.

The chain couples TRBV5-6 to TRBJ2-4; 11 bases agree with TRBD1. The TCR was taken from a woman aged 18-29 years with acute COVID-19. Source material: PBMCs or T cells enriched from blood (not recorded which). For the CDR3, the DNA is TGTGCCAGCAGCGCAGAGGGACAGGGGGTTATCATTCAGTACTTC. This translates into CASSAEGQGVIIQYF.